This T cell receptor (beta chain) stems from a study of graft-versus-host responses after intestinal transplantation. V was pared by 0 bases and J by 7 bases, with 5 bases of the junction left unmatched. The CDR3 extends over 15 amino acids. CDR1 and CDR2 (germline): SGHRS, YFSETQ. The table came from immunoSEQ multiplex PCR; TCRdb's copy has only in-frame clones and leaves some out. The sample consists of around 43,000 clones, roughly 90% of them appearing once. This clonotype was sampled from a human patient who received an intestinal transplant, so some T cells may come from the graft donor. V gene TRBV5-1 combines with J gene TRBJ1-2; 11 bases are shared with TRBD1. The starting material was PBMCs, obtained 524 days after transplant. The CDR3 DNA reads as TGCGCCAGCAGCTTGGAAGGACAGGGGGCGAGTGGCTACACCTTC. This sequence encodes CASSLEGQGASGYTF.